This T cell receptor beta chain was documented in a study of blood T cell repertoires in COVID-19. Clones were sequenced by immunoSEQ multiplex PCR, and TCRdb holds only the in-frame ones, with some missing. The repertoire includes 250,000 or so clones, approximately 85% of them detected once, and over 1.5% sits in the top ten. Assignments of participants to cohorts depended upon their own reported clinical history. V was clipped by 5 bases and J by 4 bases; unmatched bases: 14. The CDR3 consists of 17 residues. The germline V gene encodes CDR1 LNHDA and CDR2 SQIVND (reference sequence). This chain connects TRBV19 to TRBJ2-7; 10 bases are shared with TRBD1. The specimen sequenced was PBMCs or T cells enriched from blood (not recorded which). This TCR derives from a woman aged 50 to 60 who had recovered from COVID-19. CDR3 nucleotide sequence: TGTGCCAGTAGTGCCAACCCCGGGACAGGGGTAAGGTACGAGCAGTACTTC. Its protein product is CASSANPGTGVRYEQYF.